A selection of T cell receptor beta chains follows, all from one sample in a study of T-cell reconstitution after alpha-beta-depleted transplantation in children. TCRdb redid the calling of the PCR reads with MiXCR, one entry per CDR3 protein. The table has fewer than 550,000 distinct CDR3 sequences, approximately 11% seen once; the top ten hold 5% to 6.5%. Here the sequenced sample was PBMCs from the stem cell graft donor, taken from the stem cell graft. The receptor source for this set is a human donor who donated a stem cell graft to a child with acute myeloid leukemia. Each CDR3 is given with its conserved first and last residue. The D gene is left open where the match is weak. Size is omitted from some rows. Given values are once, few, many or a class for expanded clones.

V gene: TRBV10-3; clone size: -; J gene: TRBJ1-5; D gene: -; CDR3 protein: CAITNRADQPQHF; CDR3 DNA: TGTGCCATCACTAACAGGGCTGATCAGCCCCAGCATTTT
V gene: TRBV5-1; clone size: few; J gene: TRBJ2-1; D gene: TRBD2; CDR3 protein: CASSKVTSVYNEQFF; CDR3 DNA: TGCGCCAGCAGCAAGGTGACTAGCGTATACAATGAGCAGTTCTTC
V gene: TRBV20-1; clone size: -; J gene: TRBJ2-5; D gene: -; CDR3 protein: CSARAALQETQYF; CDR3 DNA: TGCAGTGCTAGAGCGGCTCTACAAGAGACCCAGTACTTC
V gene: TRBV29-1; clone size: many; J gene: TRBJ2-3; D gene: -; CDR3 protein: CSVEDRGREGTDTQYF; CDR3 DNA: TGCAGCGTTGAAGATCGGGGCAGGGAAGGCACAGATACGCAGTATTTT
V gene: TRBV6-5; clone size: -; J gene: TRBJ1-1; D gene: -; CDR3 protein: CASSYRGVQNTEAFF; CDR3 DNA: TGTGCCAGCAGTTACCGAGGGGTCCAGAACACTGAAGCTTTCTTT
V gene: TRBV10-3; clone size: -; J gene: TRBJ2-1; D gene: TRBD2; CDR3 protein: CASRTSASESEQFF; CDR3 DNA: TGTGCCTCCAGGACTAGCGCCTCGGAGAGCGAGCAGTTCTTC
V gene: TRBV29-1; clone size: many; J gene: TRBJ2-3; D gene: -; CDR3 protein: CSVDSGLDTQYF; CDR3 DNA: TGCAGCGTTGATTCAGGGTTAGATACGCAGTATTTT
V gene: TRBV7-7; clone size: few; J gene: TRBJ2-3; D gene: TRBD1; CDR3 protein: CASSLGTGYTDTQYF; CDR3 DNA: TGTGCTAGCAGCTTAGGGACAGGGTACACAGATACGCAGTATTTT
V gene: TRBV12-3/TRBV12-4; clone size: many; J gene: TRBJ2-6; D gene: TRBD1; CDR3 protein: CASSLIIKGAAGANVLTF; CDR3 DNA: TGTGCCAGCAGTTTAATCATTAAGGGGGCTGCTGGGGCCAACGTCCTGACTTTC
V gene: TRBV20-1; clone size: few; J gene: TRBJ1-4; D gene: -; CDR3 protein: CSAPRVGTNEKLFF; CDR3 DNA: TGCAGTGCTCCTCGGGTAGGGACTAATGAAAAACTGTTTTTT